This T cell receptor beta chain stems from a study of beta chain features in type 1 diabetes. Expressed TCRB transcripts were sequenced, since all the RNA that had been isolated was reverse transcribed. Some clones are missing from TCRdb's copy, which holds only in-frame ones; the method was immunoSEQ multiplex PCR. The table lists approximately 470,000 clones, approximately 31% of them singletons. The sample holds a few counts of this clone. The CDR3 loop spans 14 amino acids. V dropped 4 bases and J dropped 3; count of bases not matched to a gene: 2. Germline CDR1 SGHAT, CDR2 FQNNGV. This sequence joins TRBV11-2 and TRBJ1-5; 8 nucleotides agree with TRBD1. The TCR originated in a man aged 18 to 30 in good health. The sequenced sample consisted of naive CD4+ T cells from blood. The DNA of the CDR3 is TGTGCCAGCAGCTCGGACAGGGTCAATCAGCCCCAGCATTTT. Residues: CASSSDRVNQPQHF.